These 3 T cell receptor beta chains share one sample of origin, sequenced in a study of blood T cell repertoires in COVID-19. The method was immunoSEQ multiplex PCR; TCRdb's version includes in-frame clones alone and lacks a portion of them. The table includes about 20,000 clones, 80% to 95% detected once. Sequencing was performed on peripheral blood. All receptors derive from a woman in her forties or fifties with active COVID-19.

This chain links TRBV7-6 with TRBJ2-7, with 8 bases aligning to TRBD2. This CDR3 has 13 amino acids. From germline, CDR1 is SGHVS and CDR2 FNYEAQ. J lost 6 bases, V lost 5 bases, and 6 bases had no gene match. CDR3 loop: CASSPQTSGEQYF. CDR3 DNA sequence: TGTGCCAGCAGCCCTCAAACTAGCGGCGAGCAGTACTTC.

The CDR3 sequence is CASSQGEQGHTEAFF. CDR3 in DNA: TGTGCCAGCAGCCAAGGGGAACAGGGACACACTGAAGCTTTCTTT. The chain joins TRBV3-1 (or the pseudogene TRBV3-2) to TRBJ1-1, with a tentative D call TRBD1 (6 bases). V gave up 1 base and J gave up 3 bases, with 12 bases separating them. Per the germline V gene, CDR1 is LGHDT and CDR2 is YNNKEL (reference sequence). CDR3 length: 15 residues.

CDR3 coding DNA: TGTGCCAGCAGCGATCGAAGCATCGCTCCTGGAAACACCATATATTTT. It specifies CASSDRSIAPGNTIYF. The V gene is TRBV7-2, the J gene TRBJ1-3; the D is unclear. Germline V gene sequence: CDR1 SGHTA, CDR2 FQGNSA. The length of the CDR3 is 16 residues. V lost 5 bases and J lost 2, with 16 bases in between. Using reference TRBV7-2 and TRBJ1-3 for the parts outside the CDR3, the full variable domain is GAGVSQSPSNKVTEKGKDVELRCDPISGHTALYWYRQSLGQGLEFLIYFQGNSAPDKSGLPSDRFSAERTGGSVSTLTIQRTQQEDSAVYLCASSDRSIAPGNTIYFGEGSWLTVV.